A selection of T cell receptor beta chains follows, all from one sample in a study of regulatory T cells in long-lasting Graves disease. TCRdb reprocessed the multiplex PCR reads via MiXCR and lists one record per CDR3 protein. The sample includes about 610,000 distinct CDR3 sequences, about 16% of them seen just once. These data also formed part of another study, on T cells in Graves' hyperthyroidism and ophthalmopathy.

This specimen consisted of peripheral blood mononuclear cells (PBMCs), obtained at new diagnosis, from a patient treated with antithyroid drugs. The origin of the receptors is a man in his late teens or twenties with Graves disease. The CDR3 runs from the conserved cysteine through the conserved F or W. A D gene is named only where the DNA matches it firmly. Not every row has a clone size; where given, it reads once, few, many or a size class.

j_call clone_size d_call v_call cdr3_nt cdr3_aa
TRBJ2-1 few TRBD2 TRBV4-1 TGCGCCAGCAGCCAAGAGTCGAGCGGGAGCATTAATGAGCAGTTCTTC CASSQESSGSINEQFF
TRBJ1-3 few TRBD1 TRBV28 TGTGCCAGCAGTCGTCCGGGACAGGGAATGACTGGAAACACCATATATTTT CASSRPGQGMTGNTIYF
TRBJ2-6 few - TRBV5-1 TGCGCCAGCAGCTTGAGAGCGAGCTCTGGGGCCAACGTCCTGACTTTC CASSLRASSGANVLTF
TRBJ2-1 many TRBD1 TRBV20-1 TGCAGTGCTAGTGACCGGGACAGGGACGATGAGCAGTTCTTC CSASDRDRDDEQFF
TRBJ2-7 many TRBD2 TRBV20-1 TGCAGTGCTAATCATCGGGGCGGGAGCTCCTACGAGCAGTACTTC CSANHRGGSSYEQYF
TRBJ2-3 - TRBD1 TRBV19 TGTGCCAGTACGGGGACAGCGACGAAGGGCACAGATACGCAGTATTTT CASTGTATKGTDTQYF
TRBJ1-5 many - TRBV20-1 TGCAGTGCTTATCAGGGAGCTCGTAGGAGCCTAGGCAATCAGCCCCAGCATTTT CSAYQGARRSLGNQPQHF
TRBJ2-7 - - TRBV27 TGTGCCAGCAGTTTTTCGGGGGGCGCCAGCTACGAGCAGTACTTC CASSFSGGASYEQYF
TRBJ2-1 few - TRBV27 TGTGCCAGCAGTTTATCATTAAAAAGATACAATGAGCAGTTCTTC CASSLSLKRYNEQFF
TRBJ2-5 many - TRBV18 TGTGCCAGCTCACAGTTCGAGCAAGAGACCCAGTACTTC CASSQFEQETQYF
TRBJ2-7 - TRBD2 TRBV5-4 TGTGCCAGCAGCTCTAGCGGGTACTCCTACGAGCAGTACTTC CASSSSGYSYEQYF
TRBJ2-5 few TRBD2 TRBV5-5 TGTGCCTCCTTCACCGGGACTAGCAGTTCCTTC CASFTGTSSSF
TRBJ1-5 many - TRBV19 TGTGCCAGCAGTTTCAGGGGAAGCAATCAGCCCCAGCATTTT CASSFRGSNQPQHF
TRBJ2-1 few - TRBV27 TGTGCCAGCAGTTTATCAAAAGTTAGTGAGCAGTTCTTC CASSLSKVSEQFF
TRBJ2-4 - TRBD2 TRBV18 TGTGCCAGCTCACCACTAGCGGGTGAAGCCAAAAACATTCAGTACTTC CASSPLAGEAKNIQYF
TRBJ2-3 - TRBD2 TRBV7-2 TGTGCCAGCAGCTTGCGGGAGGGCACGCAGTATTTT CASSLREGTQYF
TRBJ1-2 - TRBD1 TRBV29-1 TGCAGCGTTGGGACAGGCTATGGCTACACCTTC CSVGTGYGYTF
TRBJ2-3 many TRBD2 TRBV20-1 TGCAGTGCTACCTCGGGACTAGAGTGGGATACGCAGTATTTT CSATSGLEWDTQYF
TRBJ1-1 - - TRBV5-1 TGCGCCAGCAGCTTGGGACTGGACACTGAAGCTTTCTTT CASSLGLDTEAFF
TRBJ1-2 - TRBD1 TRBV5-6 TGTGCCGGCAGCTTAATTGGGGACAGATCTAACTATGGCTACACCTTC CAGSLIGDRSNYGYTF
TRBJ2-2 many TRBD1 TRBV6-1 TGTGCCAGCAGACCAGGACAGGGGGCATTCACCGGGGAGCTGTTTTTT CASRPGQGAFTGELFF
TRBJ1-1 few - TRBV11-2 TGTGCCAGCAGCTCTAGACAGCCGTTTGCTTTCTTT CASSSRQPFAFF
TRBJ2-7 - - TRBV20-1 TGCAGTGCTAGAGCCTTCGGGGACGAGCAGTACTTC CSARAFGDEQYF
TRBJ1-1 many - TRBV5-1 TGCGCCAGCAGCTTGGAGGGGCTGATGAACACTGAAGCTTTCTTT CASSLEGLMNTEAFF
TRBJ2-3 few - TRBV5-1 TGCGCCAGCAGCACGACCCCAAACACAGATACGCAGTATTTT CASSTTPNTDTQYF
TRBJ1-6 - - TRBV12-3/TRBV12-4 TGTGCCAGCAGTTTAGTAGGGTCTGATTCACCCCTCCACTTT CASSLVGSDSPLHF
TRBJ1-1 many - TRBV10-3 TGTGCCATCAGTGAGTCTGGGTCGGGGAACACTGAAGCTTTCTTT CAISESGSGNTEAFF
TRBJ1-2 few TRBD1 TRBV28 TGTGCCAGCTTAAGAGCAGGGGGCGCGGGCTATGGCTACACCTTC CASLRAGGAGYGYTF
TRBJ2-7 few TRBD2 TRBV7-9 TGTGCCAGCAGCCCCCCGAAGCGGGAGCTCGACGAGCAGTACTTC CASSPPKRELDEQYF
TRBJ1-1 many - TRBV3-1 TGTGCCAGCAGCCAAACCTTAGGTGGGACTGAAGCTTTCTTT CASSQTLGGTEAFF
TRBJ2-3 many TRBD2 TRBV12-3/TRBV12-4 TGTGCCAGCAGTTCGGGACTAGCGGGGACCAATACGCAGTATTTT CASSSGLAGTNTQYF
TRBJ2-5 many TRBD1 TRBV7-6 TGTGCCAGCAGCATCACAGGGGGAAGATCGGAGACCCAGTACTTC CASSITGGRSETQYF
TRBJ2-3 - TRBD2 TRBV19 TGTGCCAGTAGTTCGACTAGCGGGAGATCTGGCGGCACAGATACGCAGTATTTT CASSSTSGRSGGTDTQYF
TRBJ2-7 - TRBD1 TRBV14 TGTGCCAGCAGCTCCCGACAGGGTTCCAACGAGCAGTACTTC CASSSRQGSNEQYF
TRBJ2-3 many TRBD1 TRBV20-1 TGCAGTGCTTCGACAGGGGCAGATACGCAGTATTTT CSASTGADTQYF
TRBJ2-1 many TRBD2 TRBV20-1 TGCAGTGCTGGAGGGACTAGCGGGGCCACCTACAATGAGCAGTTCTTC CSAGGTSGATYNEQFF
TRBJ2-7 many TRBD2 TRBV5-5 TGTGCCAGCAGCTTGCCGGGGGGAGCGGGAGTTCGCTACGAGCAGTACTTC CASSLPGGAGVRYEQYF
TRBJ2-2 few TRBD1 TRBV5-8 TGTGCCAGGATAGGGGACAGGGGAGCGAACACCGGGGAGCTGTTTTTT CARIGDRGANTGELFF
TRBJ1-3 - TRBD1 TRBV5-1 TGCGCCAGCAGCTGGGACAGTCCTTCTGGAAACACCATATATTTT CASSWDSPSGNTIYF
TRBJ2-3 many - TRBV20-1 TGCAGTGCCCCATACCGAGGGGGCACAGATACGCAGTATTTT CSAPYRGGTDTQYF
TRBJ2-2 - TRBD2 TRBV4-1 TGCGCCAGCAGCCACGGGACTAGCGGGAGGGCCGGGAACACCGGGGAGCTGTTTTTT CASSHGTSGRAGNTGELFF
TRBJ2-5 many TRBD1 TRBV6-1 TGTGCCAGCAGCTCCCAGGGACAGGAGCAAGAGACCCAGTACTTC CASSSQGQEQETQYF